The T cell receptor (beta chain) described here comes from a study of shared clonotypes between healthy human individuals. As for the study in general: Each donor's CD8 memory used one plate, CD8 naive two, each CD4 subset three.

Concerning this clone itself: Its specificity is not known.

The material for each subset, its genomic DNA, was split evenly across several immunoSEQ plates. Clones were sequenced by immunoSEQ multiplex PCR, and TCRdb holds only the in-frame ones, with some missing. This sample has about 820,000 clones, with 92% found just once. Naive CD8 cells lacked CD45RO and underwent positive selection for CCR7, leaving out terminally differentiated effector memory CD45RA+ cells. Study observations and caveats: As a rule, naive subsets had a larger estimated richness than memory subsets.

The TCR was taken from a man aged 25-40 years in good health. Sequencing was performed on naive CD8+ T cells sorted from blood.

CDR3 DNA sequence: TGTGCCAGCAGCTTAGTTGAGGGGGAGACCCAGTACTTC. Its protein product is CASSLVEGETQYF. The chain employs TRBV7-9 and TRBJ2-5; D assignment may be TRBD1 or TRBD2 (5 bases each). Per the germline V gene, CDR1 is SEHNR and CDR2 is FQNEAQ (reference sequence). The CDR3 is made up of 13 amino acids. Trimming took off 1 base at V and 5 bases at J, with 8 bases between the two ends.